This T cell receptor beta chain is from a study of lymphopenia after photon versus proton radiotherapy. This clone appeared a few times. Its specificity is unknown. The V gene's germline CDR1 is MDHEN and CDR2 SYDVKM. V lost 7 bases to trimming and J lost 6 bases; unmatched junction nucleotides: 10. This CDR3 is built from 15 residues. General study results and limits: Only patients who died were analyzed for survival; proton advantage is unproven. In patients who died, overall survival fell as post-nadir TCR diversity dropped more. Photon-treated patients lost naive T cells and TCR diversity; proton-treated stayed stable.

Libraries were prepared by immunoSEQ multiplex PCR; TCRdb keeps only in-frame clonotypes and omits some of them. The data show about 40,000 clones, with about 86% seen just once and under 13% held by the top ten. The material was peripheral blood, obtained from a patient treated with proton-based radiotherapy. This TCR came from a woman aged 70 to 79 with pancreatic cancer. Some clones in this sample may be carry-over from other donors' samples. The chain links TRBV28 to TRBJ2-3; the match to TRBD2 covers 10 bases. CDR3 DNA: TGTGCCAGCATGTCCCCTAGCGGGAGCGGTGATACGCAGTATTTT. This sequence encodes CASMSPSGSGDTQYF. The whole variable domain, remainder taken from reference TRBV28 and TRBJ2-3, is DVKVTQSSRYLVKRTGEKVFLECVQDMDHENMFWYRQDPGLGLRLIYFSYDVKMKEKGDIPEGYSVSREKKERFSLILESASTNQTSMYLCASMSPSGSGDTQYFGPGTRLTVL.